The subject of this entry is one TCR beta chain. Antigen unknown. The CDR3 totals 15 residues. V was cut by 0 bases and J by 5 bases, with 14 bases left in between. Germline V gene lookup returns CDR1 SGHRS and CDR2 YFSETQ. This entry comes from a study of siplizumab effects on memory and regulatory T cells. Data came from immunoSEQ multiplex PCR; TCRdb stores just in-frame clones and leaves some out. The table records fewer than 100,000 clones, approximately 95% of them present only once. Study conclusions and caveats: Siplizumab produced a significant drop in alloreactive sequences attributable to unstimulated CD4+ memory cells. Memory cells seemed less diverse than naive T cells, which also seemed major contributors to the alloresponse.

This rearrangement joins TRBV5-1 to TRBJ1-1, with D unresolved. The receptor was derived from a human donor in good health. Sequenced input: non-Treg CD4+ T cells sorted from blood. This chain's CDR3 is CASSLGPGFGTEAFF. The CDR3 DNA is TGCGCCAGCAGCTTGGGACCGGGGTTCGGGACTGAAGCTTTCTTT.